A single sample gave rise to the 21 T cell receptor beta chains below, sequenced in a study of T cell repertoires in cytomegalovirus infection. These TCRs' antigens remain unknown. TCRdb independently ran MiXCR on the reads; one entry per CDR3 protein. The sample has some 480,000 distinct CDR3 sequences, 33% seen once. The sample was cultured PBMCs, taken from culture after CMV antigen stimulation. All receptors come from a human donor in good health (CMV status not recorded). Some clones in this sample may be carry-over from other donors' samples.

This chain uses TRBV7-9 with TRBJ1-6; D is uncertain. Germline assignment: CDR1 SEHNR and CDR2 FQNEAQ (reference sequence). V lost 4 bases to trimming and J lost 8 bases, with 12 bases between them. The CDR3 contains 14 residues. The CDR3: CASSSQLGDSPLHF. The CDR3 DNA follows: TGTGCCAGCAGCTCACAGCTCGGGGATTCACCCCTCCACTTT.

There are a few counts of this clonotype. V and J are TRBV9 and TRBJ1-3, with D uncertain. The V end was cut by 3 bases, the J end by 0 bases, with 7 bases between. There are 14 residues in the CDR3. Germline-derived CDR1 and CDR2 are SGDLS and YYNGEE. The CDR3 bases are TGTGCCAGCAGCGGTGGGGACTCTGGAAACACCATATATTTT. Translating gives CASSGGDSGNTIYF. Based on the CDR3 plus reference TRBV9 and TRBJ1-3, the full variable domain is DSGVTQTPKHLITATGQRVTLRCSPRSGDLSVYWYQQSLDQGLQFLIQYYNGEERAKGNILERFSAQQFPDLHSELNLSSLELGDSALYFCASSGGDSGNTIYFGEGSWLTVV.

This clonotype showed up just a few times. The CDR3 sequence is CSARDLDRGEQETQYF. The CDR3 DNA follows: TGCAGTGCTAGAGATCTGGACAGGGGTGAGCAAGAGACCCAGTACTTC. This chain connects TRBV20-1 to TRBJ2-5; 9 bases are a match to TRBD1. CDR3 size: 16 residues. Per the germline V gene, CDR1 is DFQATT and CDR2 is SNEGSKA (reference sequence). V was clipped by 0 bases and J by 2 bases; unmatched bases: 7.

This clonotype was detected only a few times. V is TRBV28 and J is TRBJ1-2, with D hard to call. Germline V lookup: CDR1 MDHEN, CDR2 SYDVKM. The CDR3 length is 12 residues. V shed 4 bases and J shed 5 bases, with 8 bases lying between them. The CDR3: CASSSDQYGYTF. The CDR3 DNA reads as TGTGCCAGCAGTTCAGACCAATATGGCTACACCTTC.

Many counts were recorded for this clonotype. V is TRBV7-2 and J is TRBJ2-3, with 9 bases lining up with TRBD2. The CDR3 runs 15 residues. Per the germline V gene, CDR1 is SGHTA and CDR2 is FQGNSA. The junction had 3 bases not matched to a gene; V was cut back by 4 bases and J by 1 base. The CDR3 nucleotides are TGTGCCAGCAGCTCCAGGACTAGCGGCACAGATACGCAGTATTTT. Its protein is CASSSRTSGTDTQYF.

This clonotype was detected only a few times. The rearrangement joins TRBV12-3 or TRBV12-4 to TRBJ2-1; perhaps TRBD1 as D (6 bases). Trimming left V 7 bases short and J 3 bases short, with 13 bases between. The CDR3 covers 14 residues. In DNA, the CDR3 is TGTGCCAGCATTAGTTGGGGGCACTACAATGAGCAGTTCTTC. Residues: CASISWGHYNEQFF.

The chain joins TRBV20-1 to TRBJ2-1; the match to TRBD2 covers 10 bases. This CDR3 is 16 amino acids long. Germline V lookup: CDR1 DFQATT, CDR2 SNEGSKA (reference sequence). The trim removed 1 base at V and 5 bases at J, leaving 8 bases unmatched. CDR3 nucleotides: TGCAGTGCTAGAGGTACCGGGACTAGCGTCAACAATGAGCAGTTCTTC. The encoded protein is CSARGTGTSVNNEQFF.

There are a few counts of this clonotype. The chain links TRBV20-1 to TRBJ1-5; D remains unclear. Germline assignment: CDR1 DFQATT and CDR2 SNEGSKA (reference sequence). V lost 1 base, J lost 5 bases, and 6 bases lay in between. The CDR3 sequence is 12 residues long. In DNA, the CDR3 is TGCAGTGCTAGAGGGCTCGATCAGCCCCAGCATTTT. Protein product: CSARGLDQPQHF.

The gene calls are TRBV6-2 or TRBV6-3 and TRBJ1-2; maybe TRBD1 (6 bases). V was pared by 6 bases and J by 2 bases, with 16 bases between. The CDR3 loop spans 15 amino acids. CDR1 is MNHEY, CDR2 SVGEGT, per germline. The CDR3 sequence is CASRPTGMANYGYTF. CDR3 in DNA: TGTGCCAGCAGACCAACAGGGATGGCGAACTATGGCTACACCTTC.

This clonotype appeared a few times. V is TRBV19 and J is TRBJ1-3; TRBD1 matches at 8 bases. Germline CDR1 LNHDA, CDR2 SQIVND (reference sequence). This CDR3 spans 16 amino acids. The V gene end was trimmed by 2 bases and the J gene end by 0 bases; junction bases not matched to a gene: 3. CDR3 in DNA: TGTGCCAGTAGTATATGGGACAGGAGCTCTGGAAACACCATATATTTT. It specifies CASSIWDRSSGNTIYF.

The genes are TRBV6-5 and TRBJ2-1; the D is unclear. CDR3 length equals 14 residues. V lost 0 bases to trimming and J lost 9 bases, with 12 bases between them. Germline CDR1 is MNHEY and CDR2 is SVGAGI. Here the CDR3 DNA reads TGTGCCAGCAGTTACTCGACGGTAGTCGCTGAGCAGTTCTTC. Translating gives CASSYSTVVAEQFF.

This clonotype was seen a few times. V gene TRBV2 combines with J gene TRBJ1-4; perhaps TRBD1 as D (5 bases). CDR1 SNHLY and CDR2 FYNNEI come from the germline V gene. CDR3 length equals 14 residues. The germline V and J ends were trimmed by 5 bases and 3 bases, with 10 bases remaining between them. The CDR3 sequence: CASSPQGSNEKLFF. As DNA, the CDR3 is TGTGCCAGCAGTCCCCAGGGTTCTAATGAAAAACTGTTTTTT. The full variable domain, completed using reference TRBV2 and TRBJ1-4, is EPEVTQTPSHQVTQMGQEVILRCVPISNHLYFYWYRQILGQKVEFLVSFYNNEISEKSEIFDDQFSVERPDGSNFTLKIRSTKLEDSAMYFCASSPQGSNEKLFFGSGTQLSVL.

The CDR3 sequence: CASRRQGGNEQFF. The CDR3, as DNA: TGCGCCAGCAGAAGACAGGGGGGAAATGAGCAGTTCTTC. The genes are TRBV4-3 and TRBJ2-1; TRBD1 agrees at 9 bases. V lost 6 bases, J lost 7 bases, and 4 bases stayed unmatched. Germline V lookup: CDR1 LGHNA, CDR2 YSLEER. CDR3 length: 13 residues.

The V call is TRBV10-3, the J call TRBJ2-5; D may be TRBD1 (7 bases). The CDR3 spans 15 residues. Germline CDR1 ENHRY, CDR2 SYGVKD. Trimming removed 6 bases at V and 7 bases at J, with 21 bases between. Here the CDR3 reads CAIRSDREDMRTQYF. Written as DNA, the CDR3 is TGTGCCATCAGAAGCGACAGGGAGGATATGAGGACCCAGTACTTC.

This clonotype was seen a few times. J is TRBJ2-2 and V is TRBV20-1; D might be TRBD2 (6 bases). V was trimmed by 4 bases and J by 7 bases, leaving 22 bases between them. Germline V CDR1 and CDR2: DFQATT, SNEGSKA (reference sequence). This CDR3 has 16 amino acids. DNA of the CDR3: TGCAGTGCTACCCATGGGATACGGAGGGCGGACGGGGAGCTGTTTTTT. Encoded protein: CSATHGIRRADGELFF.

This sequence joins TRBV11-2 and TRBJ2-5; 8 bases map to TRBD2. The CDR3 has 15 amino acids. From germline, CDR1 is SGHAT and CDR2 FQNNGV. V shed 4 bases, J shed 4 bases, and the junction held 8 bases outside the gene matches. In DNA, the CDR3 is TGTGCCAGCAGCTCCTTAGCGGGACGGGGAGAGACCCAGTACTTC. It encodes CASSSLAGRGETQYF. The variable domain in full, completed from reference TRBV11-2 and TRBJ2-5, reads EAGVAQSPRYKIIEKRQSVAFWCNPISGHATLYWYQQILGQGPKLLIQFQNNGVVDDSQLPKDRFSAERLKGVDSTLKIQPAKLEDSAVYLCASSSLAGRGETQYFGPGTRLLVL.

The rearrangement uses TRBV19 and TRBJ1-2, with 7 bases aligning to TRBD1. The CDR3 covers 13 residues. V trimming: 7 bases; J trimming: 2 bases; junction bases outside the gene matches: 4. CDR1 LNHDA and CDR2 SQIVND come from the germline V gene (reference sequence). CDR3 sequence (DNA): TGTGCCAGTACTAGGGACAGCAACTATGGCTACACCTTC. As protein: CASTRDSNYGYTF. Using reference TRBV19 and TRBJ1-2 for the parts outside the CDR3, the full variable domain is DGGITQSPKYLFRKEGQNVTLSCEQNLNHDAMYWYRQDPGQGLRLIYYSQIVNDFQKGDIAEGYSVSREKKESFPLTVTSAQKNPTAFYLCASTRDSNYGYTFGSGTRLTVV.

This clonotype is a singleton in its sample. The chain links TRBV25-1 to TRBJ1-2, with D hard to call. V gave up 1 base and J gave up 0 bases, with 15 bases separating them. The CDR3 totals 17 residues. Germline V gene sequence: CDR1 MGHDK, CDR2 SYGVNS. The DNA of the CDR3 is TGTGCCAGCAGTGAATCATGGCGGACTTCTACTAACTATGGCTACACCTTC. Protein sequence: CASSESWRTSTNYGYTF.

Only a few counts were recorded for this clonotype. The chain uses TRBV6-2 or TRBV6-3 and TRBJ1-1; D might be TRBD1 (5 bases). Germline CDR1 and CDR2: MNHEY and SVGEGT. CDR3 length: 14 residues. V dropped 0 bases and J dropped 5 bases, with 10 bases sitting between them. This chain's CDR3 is CASSYSGEVTEAFF. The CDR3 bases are TGTGCCAGCAGTTACTCGGGGGAGGTGACTGAAGCTTTCTTT.

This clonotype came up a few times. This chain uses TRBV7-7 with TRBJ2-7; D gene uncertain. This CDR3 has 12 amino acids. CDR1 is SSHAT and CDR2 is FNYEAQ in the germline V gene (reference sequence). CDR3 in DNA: TGTGCTAGCAGTTCTACACTCTACGAGCAGTACGTC. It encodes CASSSTLYEQYV.

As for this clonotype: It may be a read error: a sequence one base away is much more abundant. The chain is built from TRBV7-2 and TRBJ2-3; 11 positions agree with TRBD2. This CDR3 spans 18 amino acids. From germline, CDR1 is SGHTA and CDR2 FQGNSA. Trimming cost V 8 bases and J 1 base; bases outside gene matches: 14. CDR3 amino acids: CASGRLIAGGPGTDTQYF. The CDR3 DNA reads TGTGCCAGCGGCCGCCTAATAGCGGGAGGGCCGGGCACAGATACGCAGTATTTT.